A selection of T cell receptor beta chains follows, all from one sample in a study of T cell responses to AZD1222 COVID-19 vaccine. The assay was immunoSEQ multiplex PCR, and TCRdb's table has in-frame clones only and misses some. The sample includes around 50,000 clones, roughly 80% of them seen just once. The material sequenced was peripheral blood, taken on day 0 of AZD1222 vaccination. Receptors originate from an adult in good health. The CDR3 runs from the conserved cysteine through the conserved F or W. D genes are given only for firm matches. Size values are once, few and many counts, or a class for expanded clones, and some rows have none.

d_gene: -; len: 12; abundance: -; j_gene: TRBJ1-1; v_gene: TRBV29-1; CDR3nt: TGCAGCGTTGCAACACAGAACACTGAAGCTTTCTTT; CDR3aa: CSVATQNTEAFF
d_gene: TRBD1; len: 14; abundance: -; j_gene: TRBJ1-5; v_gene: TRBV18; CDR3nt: TGTGCCAGCTCACCAAAGGCAGGGGGATCGCCCCAGCATTTT; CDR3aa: CASSPKAGGSPQHF
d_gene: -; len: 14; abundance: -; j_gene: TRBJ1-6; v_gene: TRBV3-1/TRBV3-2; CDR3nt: TGTGCCAGCAGCCGCGGGGGGGGAAATTCACCCCTCCACTTT; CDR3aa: CASSRGGGNSPLHF
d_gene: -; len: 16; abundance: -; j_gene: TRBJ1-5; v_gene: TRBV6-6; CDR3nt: TGTGCCAGCAGTGCCCTGAGAGACGCCCTGGGGGGGCCCCAGCATTTT; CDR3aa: CASSALRDALGGPQHF
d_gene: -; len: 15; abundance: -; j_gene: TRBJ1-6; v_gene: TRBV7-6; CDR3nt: TGTGCCAGCAGCTTAAATGGGGGGGGGAATTCACCCCTCCACTTT; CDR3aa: CASSLNGGGNSPLHF
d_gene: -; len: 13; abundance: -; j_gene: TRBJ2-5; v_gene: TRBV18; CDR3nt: TGTGCCAGCTCAAGTGGACTGATAGAGACCCAGTACTTC; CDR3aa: CASSSGLIETQYF
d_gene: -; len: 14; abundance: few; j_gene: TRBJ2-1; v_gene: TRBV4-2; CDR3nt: TGTGCCAGCAGCCAAACAGGGGAGGTTCATGAGCAGTTCTTC; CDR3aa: CASSQTGEVHEQFF
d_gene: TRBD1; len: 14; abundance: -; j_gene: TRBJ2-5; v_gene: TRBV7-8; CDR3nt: TGTGCCAGCAGCCCGGGACAGGGGGCAGAGACCCAGTACTTC; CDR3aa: CASSPGQGAETQYF
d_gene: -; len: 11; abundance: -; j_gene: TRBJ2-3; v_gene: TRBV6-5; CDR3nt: TGTGCCAGCAGAGCGGGAGATACGCAGTATTTT; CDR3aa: CASRAGDTQYF
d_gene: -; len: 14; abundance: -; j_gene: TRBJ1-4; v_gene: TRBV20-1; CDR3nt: TGCAGTGCTAGTAGAAGGCTAACTAATGAAAAACTGTTTTTT; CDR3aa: CSASRRLTNEKLFF
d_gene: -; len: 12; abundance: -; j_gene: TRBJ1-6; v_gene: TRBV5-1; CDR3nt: TGCGCCAGCAGCTGGGGGAATTCACCCCTCCACTTT; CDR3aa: CASSWGNSPLHF
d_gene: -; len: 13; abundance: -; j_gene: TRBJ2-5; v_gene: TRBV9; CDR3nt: TGTGCCAGCAGCGTAGGGTTGGAAGAGACCCAGTACTTC; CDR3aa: CASSVGLEETQYF
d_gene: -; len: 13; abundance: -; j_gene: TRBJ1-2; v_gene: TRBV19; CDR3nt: TGTGCCAGTAGGAGGGGATTTAACTATGGCTACACCTTC; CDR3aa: CASRRGFNYGYTF